This T cell receptor (beta chain) originates from a study of T cell repertoires in cytomegalovirus infection. Study-level information: Shared public TCR beta signatures pointed to both CMV infection and a matching HLA type. Notes on the study in general: It was HLA-C-restricted CMV-specific TCR beta clonotypes that dominated the response ex vivo.

MiXCR, run by TCRdb on the reads, gives a single entry per CDR3 protein. Among 200,000 to 300,000 distinct CDR3 sequences listed, approximately 10% were seen once. For this clonotype: What it binds is unknown. Because the CDR3's place on the DNA is in doubt, the DNA is left out and the CDR3 is given as listed by TCRdb.

The sequenced sample was PBMCs. This clonotype originated in a human donor in good health (CMV status not recorded). Some clones in this sample may be carry-over from other donors' samples.

This chain's CDR3 is CASSFFGQNQPQHF. The chain recombines TRBV7-2 with TRBJ1-5; TRBD1 is the table's D call, not checked against the DNA. Germline CDR1 is SGHTA and CDR2 is FQGNSA. 14 amino acids form the CDR3, both terminal residues included.